This TCR beta chain was sequenced for a study of radiotherapy plus CTLA-4 blockade in lung cancer (dated by TCRdb to 2017 to 2018). In terms of the full investigation: Among the enrolled patients, roughly 19% had an objective response, and about 31% reached disease control. Paper-wide results and their limitations: TCR clones derived from tumors expanded in peripheral blood after treatment with radiotherapy and ipilimumab. Early dynamic changes in blood T cell clones, together with increased serum interferon-beta after radiation, were reported as the strongest predictors of response.

Reading from cysteine to phenylalanine, the CDR3 counts 17 amino acids. Just the 51-base CDR3 DNA is kept, in frame starting at base 1. A distance of 18 bases separates the germline ends of V and J, which lose 1 base and 3 bases respectively. The germline V gene provides CDR1 SGHRS and CDR2 YFSETQ. The study evaluated CTLA-4 blockade (ipilimumab) given together with focal radiation therapy in patients who had chemo-refractory metastatic non-small-cell lung cancer. Library prep was done by the immunoSEQ multiplex PCR assay. TCRdb provides this immuneACCESS table in a form limited to in-frame rearrangements. Some clones are lacking; in checked studies, under half of them reflect an unresolved V gene, and why the rest are absent is not known. The sample table records about 50,000 clones; approximately 84% of these occur just once. The ten largest clones represent approximately 4.8% of the sample. As for this clone: No antigen is known for it. Base qualities are not at hand, and no much larger clone is one base apart.

The rearranged segments are TRBV5-1 and TRBJ2-3, with TRBD2 tentatively as D gene (6 bases match). This TCR was sampled from a human donor with non-small cell lung cancer whose response to radiotherapy plus ipilimumab could not be evaluated. The source material was peripheral blood, sampled from a patient treated with radiotherapy plus ipilimumab. The CDR3 has the sequence CASSLRGGEGRTDTQYF. The nucleotides read TGCGCCAGCAGCTTGCGGGGAGGAGAGGGCCGGACAGATACGCAGTATTTT.